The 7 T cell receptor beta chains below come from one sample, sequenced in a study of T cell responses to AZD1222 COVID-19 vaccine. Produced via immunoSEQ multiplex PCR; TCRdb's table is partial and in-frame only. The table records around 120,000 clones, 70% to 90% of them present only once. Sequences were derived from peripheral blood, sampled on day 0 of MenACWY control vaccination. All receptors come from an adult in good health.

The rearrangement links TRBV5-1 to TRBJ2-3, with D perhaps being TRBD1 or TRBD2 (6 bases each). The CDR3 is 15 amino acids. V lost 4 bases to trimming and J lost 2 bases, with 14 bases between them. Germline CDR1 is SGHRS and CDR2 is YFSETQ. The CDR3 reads CASSTEWGATDTQYF. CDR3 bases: TGCGCCAGCAGCACCGAATGGGGGGCCACAGATACGCAGTATTTT.

The chain's CDR3 is CASSNPTNEKLFF. CDR3 bases: TGTGCCAGCAGTAACCCAACTAATGAAAAACTGTTTTTT. This chain connects TRBV6-6 to TRBJ1-4; no definite D call. This CDR3 contains 13 residues. Trimming removed 5 bases from V and 0 bases from J, with 4 bases in between. The germline CDR1 and CDR2 sequences are MNHNY and SVGAGI (reference sequence).

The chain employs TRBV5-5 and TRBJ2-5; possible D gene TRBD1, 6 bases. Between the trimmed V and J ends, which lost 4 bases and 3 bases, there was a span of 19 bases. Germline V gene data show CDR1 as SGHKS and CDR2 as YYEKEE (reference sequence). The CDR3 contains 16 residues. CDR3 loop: CASSLTGTYEEETQYF. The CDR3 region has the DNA TGTGCCAGCAGCCTAACCGGGACATACGAGGAAGAGACCCAGTACTTC.

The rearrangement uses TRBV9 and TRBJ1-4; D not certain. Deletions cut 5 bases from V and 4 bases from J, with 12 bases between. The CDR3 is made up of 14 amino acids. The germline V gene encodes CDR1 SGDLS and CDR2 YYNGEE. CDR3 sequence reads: CASSKGGDNEKLFF. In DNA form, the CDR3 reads TGTGCCAGCAGTAAGGGTGGAGATAATGAAAAACTGTTTTTT.

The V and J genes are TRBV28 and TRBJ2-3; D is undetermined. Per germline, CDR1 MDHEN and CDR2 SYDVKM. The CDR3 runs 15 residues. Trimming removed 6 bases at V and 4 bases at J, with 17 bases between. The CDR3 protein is CASSTVSEAPDTQYF. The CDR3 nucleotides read TGTGCCAGCAGCACGGTCAGCGAGGCCCCAGATACGCAGTATTTT.

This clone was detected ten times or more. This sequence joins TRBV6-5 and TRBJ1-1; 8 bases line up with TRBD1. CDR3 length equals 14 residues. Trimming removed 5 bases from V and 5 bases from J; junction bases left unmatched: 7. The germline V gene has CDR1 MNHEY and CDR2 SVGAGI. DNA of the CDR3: TGTGCCAGCAGTCATCGACAGGGGAGAACTGAAGCTTTCTTT. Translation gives CASSHRQGRTEAFF.

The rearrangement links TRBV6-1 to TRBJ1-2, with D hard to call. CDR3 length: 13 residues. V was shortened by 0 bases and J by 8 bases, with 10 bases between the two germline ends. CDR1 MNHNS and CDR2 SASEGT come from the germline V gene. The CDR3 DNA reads TGTGCCAGCAGTGAAGCGTACCCGGTAGGCTACACCTTC. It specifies CASSEAYPVGYTF.